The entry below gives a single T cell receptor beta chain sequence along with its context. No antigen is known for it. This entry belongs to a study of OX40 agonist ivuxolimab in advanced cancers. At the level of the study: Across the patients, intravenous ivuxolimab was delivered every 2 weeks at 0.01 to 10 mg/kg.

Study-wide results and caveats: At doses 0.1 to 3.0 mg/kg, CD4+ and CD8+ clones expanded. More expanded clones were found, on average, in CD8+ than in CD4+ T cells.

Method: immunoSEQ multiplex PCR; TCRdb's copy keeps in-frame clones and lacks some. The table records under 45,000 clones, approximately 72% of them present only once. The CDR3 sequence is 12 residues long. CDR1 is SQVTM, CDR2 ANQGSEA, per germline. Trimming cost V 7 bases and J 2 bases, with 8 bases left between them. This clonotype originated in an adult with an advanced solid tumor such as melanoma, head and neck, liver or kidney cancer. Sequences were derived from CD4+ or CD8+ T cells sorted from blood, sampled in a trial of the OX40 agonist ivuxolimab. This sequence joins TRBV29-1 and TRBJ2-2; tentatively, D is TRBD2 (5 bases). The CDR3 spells CSAEGNTGELFF. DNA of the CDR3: TGCAGCGCCGAGGGAAACACCGGGGAGCTGTTTTTT.